This T cell receptor beta chain comes out of a study of shared clonotypes between healthy human individuals. On the study more broadly: Samples came from a couple of female and a few male donors aged 18 to 49.

Germline V gives CDR1 MNHEY, CDR2 SMNVEV (reference sequence). J lost 6 bases, V lost 2 bases, and 10 bases had no gene match. CDR3 length: 17 residues. Some clones are missing from TCRdb's copy, which holds only in-frame ones; the method was immunoSEQ multiplex PCR. The table has approximately 2,200,000 clones, approximately 94% seen once. Naive CD8 populations comprised CD45RO-negative cells positively selected for CCR7, excluding terminally differentiated effector memory CD45RA+ cells. Sequenced material: naive CD8+ T cells from PBMCs. The chain employs TRBV27 and TRBJ1-4, with 9 bases matching TRBD1. This clonotype originated in a man between 18 and 29 years old in good health. Some clones in this sample may be carry-over from other donors' samples. Here the CDR3 reads CASSLRGDREYYEKLFF. The CDR3 nucleotides are TGTGCCAGCAGTTTACGGGGGGACAGGGAATACTATGAAAAACTGTTTTTT.